The 21 T cell receptor beta chains reported below all come from one sample, sequenced in a study of T cells expressing NK-cell markers. TCRdb derives one entry per CDR3 protein from the 5' RACE reads, leaving out DNA. This table lists about 260,000 distinct CDR3 sequences. The sample consisted of blood T cells: a sorted CD56 or NKG2C T cell subset, CD4+ or CD8+ T cells, or bulk PBMC T cells (not recorded which). These TCRs come from a woman between 18 and 75 years old in good health.

V and J are TRBV12-3 or TRBV12-4 and TRBJ2-5; TCRdb's D call, TRBD1, is unchecked because there is no DNA. The CDR3 is made up of 13 amino acids. The CDR3 protein is CASSGQGLRSQYF.

The V call is TRBV12-3 or TRBV12-4, the J call TRBJ1-2; the TRBD1 assignment by TCRdb is unverifiable without DNA. This CDR3 spans 12 amino acids. This chain's CDR3 is CASSTLTGSYTF.

V gene TRBV6-1 combines with J gene TRBJ2-1; TCRdb returns TRBD1, unconfirmable since there is no DNA. Germline V gives CDR1 MNHNS, CDR2 SASEGT. This CDR3 has 14 residues. The CDR3 is CASRTKRAYNEQFF.

Its frequency marks this clonotype as medium-sized. This sequence joins TRBV5-1 and TRBJ2-2. CDR3 length: 14 residues. Germline V gives CDR1 SGHRS, CDR2 YFSETQ. CDR3 sequence: CASSWGDNTGELFF.

This chain joins TRBV29-1 and TRBJ2-2; the TRBD2 assignment by TCRdb is unverifiable without DNA. Germline V gene lookup returns CDR1 SQVTM and CDR2 ANQGSEA. There are 14 residues in the CDR3. The CDR3 here is CSVGTSGATGELFF.

V usage is TRBV11-2 and J usage is TRBJ2-7; the TCRdb call, TRBD1, lacks DNA for checking. The germline gives CDR1 SGHAT, CDR2 FQNNGV. CDR3 length equals 13 residues. CDR3 amino acids: CASSPGRTPEQYF.

The gene calls are TRBV24-1 and TRBJ1-6; TCRdb names TRBD1, which stays unverified in the absence of DNA. The CDR3 length is 15 residues. The germline V gene encodes CDR1 KGHDR and CDR2 SFDVKD. The CDR3 loop reads CATTDRQGANSPLHF.

The chain joins TRBV11-1 to TRBJ2-1; the D gene TCRdb calls, TRBD2, cannot be checked with no DNA. The CDR3 is 14 amino acids. Germline assignment: CDR1 SGHAT and CDR2 FQDESV (reference sequence). CDR3: CASSLVGLAHEQFF.

The rearrangement joins TRBV5-1 to TRBJ2-7; TCRdb outputs TRBD1, but without DNA this stays unchecked. Germline loops: CDR1 SGHRS, CDR2 YFSETQ. This CDR3 is built from 14 residues. The CDR3 is CASSRDRGFYEQYF.

V usage is TRBV7-6 and J usage is TRBJ2-5; without DNA, the TCRdb call of TRBD1 cannot be checked. CDR1 SGHVS and CDR2 FNYEAQ come from the germline V gene. The CDR3 spans 16 residues. CDR3 sequence reads: CASSLVGTGGQETQYF. The complete variable domain, with remaining parts taken from reference TRBV7-6 and TRBJ2-5, reads GAGVSQSPRYKVTKRGQDVALRCDPISGHVSLYWYRQALGQGPEFLTYFNYEAQQDKSGLPNDRFSAERPEGSISTLTIQRTEQRDSAMYRCASSLVGTGGQETQYFGPGTRLLVL.

V usage is TRBV9 and J usage is TRBJ1-5. The CDR3 extends over 14 amino acids. The germline V gene has CDR1 SGDLS and CDR2 YYNGEE. CDR3 protein: CASTIDSRKQPQHF. Filled out from reference TRBV9 and TRBJ1-5, the complete variable domain reads DSGVTQTPKHLITATGQRVTLRCSPRSGDLSVYWYQQSLDQGLQFLIQYYNGEERAKGNILERFSAQQFPDLHSELNLSSLELGDSALYFCASTIDSRKQPQHFGDGTRLSIL.

The chain couples TRBV19 to TRBJ1-1; TCRdb indicates TRBD1, and absent DNA this call remains unverified. CDR3 length: 15 amino acids. Germline values: CDR1 LNHDA, CDR2 SQIVND (reference sequence). The CDR3 here is CASSIAGATRTEAFF.

The gene calls are TRBV6-1 and TRBJ1-5; TCRdb calls TRBD1, which cannot be checked without DNA. Looked up from germline, CDR1 is MNHNS and CDR2 is SASEGT. The CDR3 runs to 15 residues. This CDR3 reads CASSKQGWINQPQHF.

This chain uses TRBV6-5 with TRBJ1-4. This CDR3 has 15 residues. Looked up from germline, CDR1 is MNHEY and CDR2 is SVGAGI. CDR3 protein: CASSYGSATNEKLFF.

The chain has TRBV7-2 and TRBJ2-1. Germline lookup yields CDR1 SGHTA and CDR2 FQGNSA. CDR3 size: 13 residues. CDR3 sequence: CASSLGLGNEQFF.

The CDR3 sequence: CASSSPVVPNEKLFF. The chain carries TRBV7-9 and TRBJ1-4. Per the germline V gene, CDR1 is SEHNR and CDR2 is FQNEAQ (reference sequence). This CDR3 is 15 amino acids long. Full variable domain (missing parts from reference TRBV7-9 and TRBJ1-4): DTGVSQNPRHKITKRGQNVTFRCDPISEHNRLYWYRQTLGQGPEFLTYFQNEAQLEKSRLLSDRFSAERPKGSFSTLEIQRTEQGDSAMYLCASSSPVVPNEKLFFGSGTQLSVL.

The gene calls are TRBV20-1 and TRBJ2-5; TCRdb calls TRBD1, which cannot be checked without DNA. CDR1 is DFQATT and CDR2 is SNEGSKA in the germline V gene (reference sequence). The CDR3 length is 12 residues. CDR3 amino acids: CSARGGLETQYF.

The chain links TRBV30 to TRBJ2-1. Looked up from germline, CDR1 is GTSNPN and CDR2 is SVGIG (reference sequence). The CDR3 consists of 11 residues. The CDR3: CAWSRSDEQFF.

V and J are TRBV19 and TRBJ2-7. Germline CDR1 LNHDA, CDR2 SQIVND (reference sequence). The CDR3 spans 13 residues. The CDR3 protein is CASSRDPAYEQYF.

This rearrangement joins TRBV20-1 to TRBJ1-1; TCRdb gives TRBD1 as the D gene, but with no DNA this cannot be confirmed. Germline V lookup: CDR1 DFQATT, CDR2 SNEGSKA (reference sequence). CDR3 length: 12 residues. The CDR3 loop reads CSASRGGAEAFF.

The J gene is TRBJ1-2, the V gene TRBV28; lacking DNA, the TRBD1 call made by TCRdb goes unchecked. Germline CDR1 reads MDHEN; CDR2 reads SYDVKM. The CDR3 has 12 residues. This CDR3 reads CASGRQYYGYTF.